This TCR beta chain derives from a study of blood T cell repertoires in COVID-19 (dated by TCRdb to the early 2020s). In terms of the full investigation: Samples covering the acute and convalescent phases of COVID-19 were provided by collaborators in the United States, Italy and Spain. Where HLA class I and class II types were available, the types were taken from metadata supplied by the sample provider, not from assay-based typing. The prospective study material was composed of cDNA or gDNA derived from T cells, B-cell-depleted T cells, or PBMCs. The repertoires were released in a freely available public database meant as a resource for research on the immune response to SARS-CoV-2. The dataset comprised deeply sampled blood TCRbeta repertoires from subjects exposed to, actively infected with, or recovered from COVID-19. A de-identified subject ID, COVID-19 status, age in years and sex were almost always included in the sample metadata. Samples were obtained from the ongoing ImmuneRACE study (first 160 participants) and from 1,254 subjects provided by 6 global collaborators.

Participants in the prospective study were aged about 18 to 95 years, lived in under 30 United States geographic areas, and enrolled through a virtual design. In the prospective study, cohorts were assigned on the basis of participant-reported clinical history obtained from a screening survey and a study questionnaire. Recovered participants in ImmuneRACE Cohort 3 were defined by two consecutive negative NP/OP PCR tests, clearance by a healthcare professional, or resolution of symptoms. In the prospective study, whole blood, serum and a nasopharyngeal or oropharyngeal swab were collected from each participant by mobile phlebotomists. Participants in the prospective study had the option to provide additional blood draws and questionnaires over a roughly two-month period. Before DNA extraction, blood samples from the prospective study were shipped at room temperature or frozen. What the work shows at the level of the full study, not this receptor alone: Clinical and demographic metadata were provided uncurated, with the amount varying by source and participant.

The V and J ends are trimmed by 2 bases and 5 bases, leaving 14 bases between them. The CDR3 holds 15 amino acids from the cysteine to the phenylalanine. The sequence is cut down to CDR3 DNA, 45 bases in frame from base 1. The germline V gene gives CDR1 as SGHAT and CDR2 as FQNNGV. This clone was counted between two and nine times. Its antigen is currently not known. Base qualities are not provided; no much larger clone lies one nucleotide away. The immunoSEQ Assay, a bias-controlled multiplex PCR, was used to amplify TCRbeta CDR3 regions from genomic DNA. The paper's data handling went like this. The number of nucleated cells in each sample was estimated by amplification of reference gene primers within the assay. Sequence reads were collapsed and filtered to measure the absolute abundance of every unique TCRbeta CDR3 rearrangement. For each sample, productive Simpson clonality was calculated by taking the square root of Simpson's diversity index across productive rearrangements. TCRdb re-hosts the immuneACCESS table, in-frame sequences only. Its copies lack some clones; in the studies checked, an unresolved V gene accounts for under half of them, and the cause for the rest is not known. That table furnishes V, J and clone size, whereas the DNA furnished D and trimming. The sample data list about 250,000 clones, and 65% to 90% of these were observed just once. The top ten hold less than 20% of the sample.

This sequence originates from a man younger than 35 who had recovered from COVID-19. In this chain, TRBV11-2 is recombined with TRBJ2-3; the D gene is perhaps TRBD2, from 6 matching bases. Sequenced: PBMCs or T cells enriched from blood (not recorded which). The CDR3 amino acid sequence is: CASSLYGSTEDTQYF. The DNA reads TGTGCCAGCAGCTTATACGGGAGTACTGAAGATACGCAGTATTTT.